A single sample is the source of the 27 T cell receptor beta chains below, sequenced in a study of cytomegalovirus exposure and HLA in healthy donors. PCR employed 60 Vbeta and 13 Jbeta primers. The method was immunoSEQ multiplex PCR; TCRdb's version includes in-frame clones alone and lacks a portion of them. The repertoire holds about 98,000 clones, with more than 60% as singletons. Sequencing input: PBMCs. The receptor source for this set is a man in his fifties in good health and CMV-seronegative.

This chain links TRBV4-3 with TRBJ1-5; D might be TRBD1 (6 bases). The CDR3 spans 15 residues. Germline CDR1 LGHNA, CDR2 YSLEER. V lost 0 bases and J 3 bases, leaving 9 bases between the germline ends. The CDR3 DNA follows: TGCGCCAGCAGCCAAGACAGGGGATCCAATCAGCCCCAGCATTTT. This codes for CASSQDRGSNQPQHF.

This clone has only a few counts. This chain's CDR3 is CASSPGLAGGPPNTGELFF. CDR3 bases: TGTGCCAGCAGCCCCGGACTAGCGGGAGGTCCCCCGAACACCGGGGAGCTGTTTTTT. V is TRBV7-3 and J is TRBJ2-2; 14 positions match TRBD2. Trimming at V came to 5 bases and at J to 0 bases, leaving 8 bases not matched to a gene. From germline, CDR1 is SGHTA and CDR2 FQGTGA. The CDR3 runs 19 residues.

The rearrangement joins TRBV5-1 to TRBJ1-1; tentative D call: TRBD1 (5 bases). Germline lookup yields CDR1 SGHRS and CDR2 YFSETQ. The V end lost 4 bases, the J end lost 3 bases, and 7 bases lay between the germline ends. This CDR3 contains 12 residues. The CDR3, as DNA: TGCGCCAGCAGCAGGGGTTACACTGAAGCTTTCTTT. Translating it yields CASSRGYTEAFF.

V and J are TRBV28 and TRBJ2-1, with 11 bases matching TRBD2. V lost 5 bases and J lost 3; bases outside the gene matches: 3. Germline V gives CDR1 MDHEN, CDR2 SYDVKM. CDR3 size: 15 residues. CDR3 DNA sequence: TGTGCCAGCAGTCCTAGCGGGAGGAACTACAATGAGCAGTTCTTC. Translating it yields CASSPSGRNYNEQFF.

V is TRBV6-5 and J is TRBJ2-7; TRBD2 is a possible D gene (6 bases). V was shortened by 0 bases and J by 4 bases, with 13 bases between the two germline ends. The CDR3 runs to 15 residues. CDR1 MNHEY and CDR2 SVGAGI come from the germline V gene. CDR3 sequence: CASSYSSGAGYEQYF. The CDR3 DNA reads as TGTGCCAGCAGTTACTCGAGTGGGGCGGGGTACGAGCAGTACTTC.

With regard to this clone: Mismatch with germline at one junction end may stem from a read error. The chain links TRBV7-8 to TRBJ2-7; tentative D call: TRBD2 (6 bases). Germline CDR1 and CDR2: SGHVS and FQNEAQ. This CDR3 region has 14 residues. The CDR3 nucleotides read TGTGCCAGCAGCTTAGTTTGGGGGGTTAACGAACAGTACTTC. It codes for CASSLVWGVNEQYF.

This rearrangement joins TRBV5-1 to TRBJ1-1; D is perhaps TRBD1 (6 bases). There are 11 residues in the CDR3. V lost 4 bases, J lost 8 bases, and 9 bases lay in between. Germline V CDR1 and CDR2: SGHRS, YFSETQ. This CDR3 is CASSLTGEAFF. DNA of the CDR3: TGCGCCAGCAGCCTGACAGGAGAAGCTTTCTTT.

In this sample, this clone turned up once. CDR3 sequence reads: CASSFGGRTDTQYF. The DNA for the CDR3 is TGTGCCAGCAGCTTTGGAGGGCGTACAGATACGCAGTATTTT. The chain couples TRBV7-2 to TRBJ2-3; tentatively, D is TRBD2 (6 bases). Trimming shortened V by 3 bases and J by 3 bases, and 10 bases separated the two germline ends. Germline V gene lookup returns CDR1 SGHTA and CDR2 FQGNSA. The CDR3 has 14 residues.

CDR3 sequence: CASKAGRSTEAFF. Written as DNA, the CDR3 is TGTGCCAGCAAGGCGGGGAGAAGCACTGAAGCTTTCTTT. This chain connects TRBV27 to TRBJ1-1; D is undetermined. V was pared by 7 bases and J by 4 bases, with 13 bases between. CDR3 length: 13 residues. In germline, CDR1 is MNHEY, CDR2 SMNVEV (reference sequence).

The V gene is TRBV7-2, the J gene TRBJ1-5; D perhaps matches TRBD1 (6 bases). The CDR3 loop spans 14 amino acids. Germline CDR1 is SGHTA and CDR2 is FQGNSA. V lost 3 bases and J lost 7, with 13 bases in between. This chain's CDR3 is CASSFTGIGQPQHF. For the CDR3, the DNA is TGTGCCAGCAGCTTCACAGGGATAGGACAGCCCCAGCATTTT.

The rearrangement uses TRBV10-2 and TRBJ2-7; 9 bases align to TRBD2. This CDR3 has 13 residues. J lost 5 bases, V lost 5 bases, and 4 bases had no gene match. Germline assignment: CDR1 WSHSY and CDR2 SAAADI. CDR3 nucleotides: TGCGCCAGCAGTTTCGGACTAGCGAACGAGCAGTACTTC. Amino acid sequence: CASSFGLANEQYF.

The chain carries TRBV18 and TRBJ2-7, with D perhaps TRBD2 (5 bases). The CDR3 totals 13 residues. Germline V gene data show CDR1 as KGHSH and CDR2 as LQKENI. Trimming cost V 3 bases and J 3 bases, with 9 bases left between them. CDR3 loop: CASSPAEGYEQYF. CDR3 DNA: TGTGCCAGCTCACCCGCAGAGGGCTACGAGCAGTACTTC.

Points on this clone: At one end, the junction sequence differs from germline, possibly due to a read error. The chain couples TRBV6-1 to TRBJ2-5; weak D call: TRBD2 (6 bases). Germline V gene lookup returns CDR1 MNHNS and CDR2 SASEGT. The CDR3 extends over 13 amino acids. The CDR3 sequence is CASGTTYREIQYF. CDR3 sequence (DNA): TGTGCCAGCGGGACCACCTACCGGGAGATCCAGTACTTC.

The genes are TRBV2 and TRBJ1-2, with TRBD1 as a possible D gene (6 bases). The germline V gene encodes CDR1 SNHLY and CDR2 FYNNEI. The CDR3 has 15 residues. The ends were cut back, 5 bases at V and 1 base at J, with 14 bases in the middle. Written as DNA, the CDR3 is TGTGCCAGCAGTCAAGGGGGAGACAATAACTATGGCTACACCTTC. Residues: CASSQGGDNNYGYTF.

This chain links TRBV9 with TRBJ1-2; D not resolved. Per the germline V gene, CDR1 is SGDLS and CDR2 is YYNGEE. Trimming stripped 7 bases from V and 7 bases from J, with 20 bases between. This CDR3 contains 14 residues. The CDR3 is CASSSLFGVAGYTF. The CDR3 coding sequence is TGTGCCAGCTCGTCTCTTTTCGGGGTGGCTGGCTACACCTTC. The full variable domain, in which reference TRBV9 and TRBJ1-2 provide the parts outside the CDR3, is DSGVTQTPKHLITATGQRVTLRCSPRSGDLSVYWYQQSLDQGLQFLIQYYNGEERAKGNILERFSAQQFPDLHSELNLSSLELGDSALYFCASSSLFGVAGYTFGSGTRLTVV.

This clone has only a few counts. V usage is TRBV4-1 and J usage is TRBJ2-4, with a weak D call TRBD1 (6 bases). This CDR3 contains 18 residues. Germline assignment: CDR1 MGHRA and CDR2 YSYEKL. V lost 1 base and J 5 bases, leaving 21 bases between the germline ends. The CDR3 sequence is CASSQGLLTRAGENIQYF. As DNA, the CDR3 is TGCGCCAGCAGCCAAGGACTGTTAACGAGGGCAGGGGAAAACATTCAGTACTTC.

CDR3 sequence reads: CSVEPEQETQYF. For the CDR3, the DNA is TGCAGCGTTGAACCCGAGCAAGAGACCCAGTACTTC. The V call is TRBV29-1, the J call TRBJ2-5; D gene ambiguous. The CDR3 runs 12 residues. CDR1 SQVTM and CDR2 ANQGSEA come from the germline V gene. V was trimmed by 2 bases and J by 2 bases, leaving 6 bases between them.

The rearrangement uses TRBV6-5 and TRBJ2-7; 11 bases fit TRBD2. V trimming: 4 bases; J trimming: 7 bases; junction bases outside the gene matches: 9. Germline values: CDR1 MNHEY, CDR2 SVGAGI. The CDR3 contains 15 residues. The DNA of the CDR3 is TGTGCCAGCAGTTCCATAGCGGGAGGGCCTCAAGAGCAGTACTTC. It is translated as CASSSIAGGPQEQYF.

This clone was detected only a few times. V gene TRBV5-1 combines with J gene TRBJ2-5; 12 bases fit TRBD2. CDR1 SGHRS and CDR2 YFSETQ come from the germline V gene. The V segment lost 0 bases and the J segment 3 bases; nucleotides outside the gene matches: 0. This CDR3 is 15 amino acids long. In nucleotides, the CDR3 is TGCGCCAGCAGCTTGGGACTAGCGGGGGAAGAGACCCAGTACTTC. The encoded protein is CASSLGLAGEETQYF.

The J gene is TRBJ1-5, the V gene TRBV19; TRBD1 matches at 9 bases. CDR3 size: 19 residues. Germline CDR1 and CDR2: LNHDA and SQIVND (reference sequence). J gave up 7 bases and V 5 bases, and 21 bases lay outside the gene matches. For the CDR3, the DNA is TGTGCCAGTAGTTCGAGGACAGGGGCGTCTGGGTTGTCTGTGCAGCCCCAGCATTTT. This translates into CASSSRTGASGLSVQPQHF.

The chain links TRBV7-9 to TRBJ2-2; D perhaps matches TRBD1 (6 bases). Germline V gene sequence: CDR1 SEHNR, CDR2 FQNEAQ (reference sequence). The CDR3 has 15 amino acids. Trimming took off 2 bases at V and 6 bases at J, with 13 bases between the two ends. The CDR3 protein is CASSLPQGRPGELFF. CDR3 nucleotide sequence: TGTGCCAGCAGCTTACCGCAGGGGAGACCCGGGGAGCTGTTTTTT.

CDR3 in amino acids: CASSPVGVGAGYTF. The CDR3 region has the DNA TGTGCCAGCAGTCCTGTAGGGGTAGGGGCCGGCTACACCTTC. This chain joins TRBV6-6 and TRBJ1-2, with D perhaps TRBD1 (5 bases). Per the germline V gene, CDR1 is MNHNY and CDR2 is SVGAGI (reference sequence). This CDR3 has 14 residues. V was pared by 5 bases and J by 8 bases, with 18 bases between.

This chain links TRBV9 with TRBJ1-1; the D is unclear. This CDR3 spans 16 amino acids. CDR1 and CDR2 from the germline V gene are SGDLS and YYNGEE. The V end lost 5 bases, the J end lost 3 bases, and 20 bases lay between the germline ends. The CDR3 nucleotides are TGTGCCAGCAGACGGAGGGTTACAGTAGGAGACACTGAAGCTTTCTTT. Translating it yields CASRRRVTVGDTEAFF.

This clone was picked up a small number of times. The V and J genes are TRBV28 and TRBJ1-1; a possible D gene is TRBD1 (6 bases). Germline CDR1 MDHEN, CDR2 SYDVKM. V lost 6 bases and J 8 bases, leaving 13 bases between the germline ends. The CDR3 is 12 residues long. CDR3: CASRGMDSEAFF. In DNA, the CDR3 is TGTGCCAGCAGGGGGATGGACAGCGAAGCTTTCTTT.

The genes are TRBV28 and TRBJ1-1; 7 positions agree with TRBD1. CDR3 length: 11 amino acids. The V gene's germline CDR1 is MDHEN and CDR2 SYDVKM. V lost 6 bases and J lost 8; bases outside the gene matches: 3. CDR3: CASSPGQEAFF. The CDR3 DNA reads TGTGCCAGCAGCCCGGGACAGGAAGCTTTCTTT.

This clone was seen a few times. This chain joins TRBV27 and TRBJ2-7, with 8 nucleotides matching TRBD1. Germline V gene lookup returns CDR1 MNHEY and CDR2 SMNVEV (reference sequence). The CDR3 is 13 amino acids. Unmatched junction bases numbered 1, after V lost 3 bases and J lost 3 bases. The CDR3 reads CASSLTGVYEQYF. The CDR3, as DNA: TGTGCCAGCAGTTTGACAGGGGTCTACGAGCAGTACTTC.

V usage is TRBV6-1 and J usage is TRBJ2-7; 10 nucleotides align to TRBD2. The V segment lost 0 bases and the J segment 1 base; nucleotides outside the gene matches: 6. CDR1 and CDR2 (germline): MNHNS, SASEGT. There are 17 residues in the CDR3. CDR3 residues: CASSEAHGTSVSYEQYF. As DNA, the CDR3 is TGTGCCAGCAGTGAAGCGCACGGGACTAGCGTATCCTACGAGCAGTACTTC.